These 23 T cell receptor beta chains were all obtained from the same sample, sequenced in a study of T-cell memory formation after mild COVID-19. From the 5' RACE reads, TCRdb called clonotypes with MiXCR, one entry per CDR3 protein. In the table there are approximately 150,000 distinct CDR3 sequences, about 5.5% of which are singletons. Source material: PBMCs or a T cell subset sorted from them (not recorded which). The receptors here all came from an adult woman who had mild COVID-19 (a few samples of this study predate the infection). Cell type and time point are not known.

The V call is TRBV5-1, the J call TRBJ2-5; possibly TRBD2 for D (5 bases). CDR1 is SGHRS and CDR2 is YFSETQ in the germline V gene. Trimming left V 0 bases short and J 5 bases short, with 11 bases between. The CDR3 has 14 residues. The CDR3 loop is CASSLEASMETQYF. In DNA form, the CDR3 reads TGCGCCAGCAGCTTGGAGGCTAGCATGGAGACCCAGTACTTC.

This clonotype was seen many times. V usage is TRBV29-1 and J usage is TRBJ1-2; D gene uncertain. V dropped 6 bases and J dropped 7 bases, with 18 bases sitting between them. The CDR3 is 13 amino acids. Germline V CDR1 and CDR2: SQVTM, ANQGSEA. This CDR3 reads CSVWAWGSGGYTF. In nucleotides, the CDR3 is TGCAGCGTCTGGGCTTGGGGTTCCGGTGGCTACACCTTC.

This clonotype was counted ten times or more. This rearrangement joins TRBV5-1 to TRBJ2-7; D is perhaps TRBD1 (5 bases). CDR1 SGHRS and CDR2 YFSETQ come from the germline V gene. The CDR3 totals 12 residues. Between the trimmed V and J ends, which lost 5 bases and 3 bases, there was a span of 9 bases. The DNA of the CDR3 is TGCGCCAGCAGGGACATAAGCTACGAGCAGTACTTC. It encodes CASRDISYEQYF. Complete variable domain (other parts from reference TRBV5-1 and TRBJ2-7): KAGVTQTPRYLIKTRGQQVTLSCSPISGHRSVSWYQQTPGQGLQFLFEYFSETQRNKGNFPGRFSGRQFSNSRSEMNVSTLELGDSALYLCASRDISYEQYFGPGTRLTVT.

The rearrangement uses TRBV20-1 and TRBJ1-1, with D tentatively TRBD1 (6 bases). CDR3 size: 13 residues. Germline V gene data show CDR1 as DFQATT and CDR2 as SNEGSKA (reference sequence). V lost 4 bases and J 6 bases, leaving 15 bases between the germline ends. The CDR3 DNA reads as TGCAGTGCTACGGGACACGAAAGTGCTGAAGCTTTCTTT. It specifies CSATGHESAEAFF.

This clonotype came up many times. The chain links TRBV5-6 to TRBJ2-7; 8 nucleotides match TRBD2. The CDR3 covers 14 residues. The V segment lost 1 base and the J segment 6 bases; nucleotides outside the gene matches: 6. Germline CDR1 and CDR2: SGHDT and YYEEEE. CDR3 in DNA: TGTGCCAGCAGCTTGATGAGCGGGAGAAGCGAGCAGTACTTC. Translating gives CASSLMSGRSEQYF.

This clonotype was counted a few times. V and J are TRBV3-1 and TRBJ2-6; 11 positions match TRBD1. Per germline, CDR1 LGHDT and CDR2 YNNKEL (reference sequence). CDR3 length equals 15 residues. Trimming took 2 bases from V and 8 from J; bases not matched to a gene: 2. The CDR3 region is CASSQRTGGTNVLTF. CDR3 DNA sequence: TGTGCCAGCAGCCAAAGGACAGGGGGCACCAACGTCCTGACTTTC.

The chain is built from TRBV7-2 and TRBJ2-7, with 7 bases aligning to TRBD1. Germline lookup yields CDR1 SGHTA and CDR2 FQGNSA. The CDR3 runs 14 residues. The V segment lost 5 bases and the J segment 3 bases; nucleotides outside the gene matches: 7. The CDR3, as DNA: TGTGCCAGCAGCCGACAGGGAAACGGCTACGAGCAGTACTTC. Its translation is CASSRQGNGYEQYF.

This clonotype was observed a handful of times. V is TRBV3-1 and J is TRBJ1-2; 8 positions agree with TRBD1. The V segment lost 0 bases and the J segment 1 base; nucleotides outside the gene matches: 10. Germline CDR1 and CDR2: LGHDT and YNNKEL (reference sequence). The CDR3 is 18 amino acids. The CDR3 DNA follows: TGTGCCAGCAGCCAAGATAGACCCGGGACAGGAAGTAACTATGGCTACACCTTC. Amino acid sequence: CASSQDRPGTGSNYGYTF.

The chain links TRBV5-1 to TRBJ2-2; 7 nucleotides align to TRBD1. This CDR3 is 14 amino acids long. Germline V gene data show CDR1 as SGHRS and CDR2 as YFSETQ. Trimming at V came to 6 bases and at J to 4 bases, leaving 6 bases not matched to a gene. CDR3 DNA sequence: TGCGCCAGCAACCAGGGGGTTGGCACCGGGGAGCTGTTTTTT. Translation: CASNQGVGTGELFF.

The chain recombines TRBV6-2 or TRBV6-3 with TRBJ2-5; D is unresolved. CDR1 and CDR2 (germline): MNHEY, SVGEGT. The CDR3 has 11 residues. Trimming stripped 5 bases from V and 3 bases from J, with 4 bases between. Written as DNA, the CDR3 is TGTGCCAGCAGTACTAAAGAGACCCAGTACTTC. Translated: CASSTKETQYF.

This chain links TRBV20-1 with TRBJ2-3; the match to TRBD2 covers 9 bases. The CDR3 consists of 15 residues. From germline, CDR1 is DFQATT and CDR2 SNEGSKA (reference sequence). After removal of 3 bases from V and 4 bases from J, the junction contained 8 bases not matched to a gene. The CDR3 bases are TGCAGTGCTAGCCCCGGGACTAGCTCGGCAGATACGCAGTATTTT. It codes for CSASPGTSSADTQYF.

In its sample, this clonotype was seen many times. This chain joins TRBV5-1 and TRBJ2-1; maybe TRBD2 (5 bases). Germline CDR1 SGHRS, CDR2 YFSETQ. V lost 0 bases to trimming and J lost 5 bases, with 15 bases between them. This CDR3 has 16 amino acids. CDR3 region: CASSLDRADGNNEQFF. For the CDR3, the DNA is TGCGCCAGCAGCTTGGATCGGGCGGACGGGAACAATGAGCAGTTCTTC. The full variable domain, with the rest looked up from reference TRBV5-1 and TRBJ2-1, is KAGVTQTPRYLIKTRGQQVTLSCSPISGHRSVSWYQQTPGQGLQFLFEYFSETQRNKGNFPGRFSGRQFSNSRSEMNVSTLELGDSALYLCASSLDRADGNNEQFFGPGTRLTVL.

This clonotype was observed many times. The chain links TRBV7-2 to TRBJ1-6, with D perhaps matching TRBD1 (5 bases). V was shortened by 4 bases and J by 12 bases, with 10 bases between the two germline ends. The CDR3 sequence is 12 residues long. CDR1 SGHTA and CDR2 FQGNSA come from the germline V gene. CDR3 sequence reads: CASSSQGLPLHF. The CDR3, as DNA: TGTGCCAGCAGCTCCCAGGGATTACCCCTCCACTTT. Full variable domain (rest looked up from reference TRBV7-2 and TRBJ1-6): GAGVSQSPSNKVTEKGKDVELRCDPISGHTALYWYRQSLGQGLEFLIYFQGNSAPDKSGLPSDRFSAERTGGSVSTLTIQRTQQEDSAVYLCASSSQGLPLHFGNGTRLTVT.

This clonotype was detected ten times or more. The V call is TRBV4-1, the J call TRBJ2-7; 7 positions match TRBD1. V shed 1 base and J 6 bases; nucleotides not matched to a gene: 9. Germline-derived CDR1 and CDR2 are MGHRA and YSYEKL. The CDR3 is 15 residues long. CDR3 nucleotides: TGCGCCAGCAGCCAAGTTTCACAGGGGCAAGGCGAGCAGTACTTC. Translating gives CASSQVSQGQGEQYF.

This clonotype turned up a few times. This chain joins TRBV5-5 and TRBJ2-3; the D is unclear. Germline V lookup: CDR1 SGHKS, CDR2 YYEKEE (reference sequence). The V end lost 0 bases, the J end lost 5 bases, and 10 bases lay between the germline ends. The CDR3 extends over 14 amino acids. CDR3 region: CASSLGYREDTQYF. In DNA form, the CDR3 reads TGTGCCAGCAGCTTGGGGTACAGAGAAGATACGCAGTATTTT. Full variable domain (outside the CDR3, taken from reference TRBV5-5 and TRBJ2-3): DAGVTQSPTHLIKTRGQQVTLRCSPISGHKSVSWYQQVLGQGPQFIFQYYEKEERGRGNFPDRFSARQFPNYSSELNVNALLLGDSALYLCASSLGYREDTQYFGPGTRLTVL.

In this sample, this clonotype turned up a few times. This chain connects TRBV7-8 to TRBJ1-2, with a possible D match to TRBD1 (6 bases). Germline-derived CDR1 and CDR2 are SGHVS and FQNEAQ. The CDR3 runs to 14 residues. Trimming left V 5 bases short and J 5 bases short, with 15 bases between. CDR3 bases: TGTGCCAGCAGCCCTACAGGACAGAAATATGGCTACACCTTC. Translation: CASSPTGQKYGYTF.

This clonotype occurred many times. The CDR3 region is CAWKAGLAGEIYEQYF. The CDR3 DNA follows: TGTGCCTGGAAGGCGGGACTAGCGGGAGAAATCTACGAGCAGTACTTC. The gene calls are TRBV30 and TRBJ2-7, with 14 bases identical to TRBD2. Losses at the gene ends were 4 bases for V and 3 bases for J; bases not matched to a gene: 8. The V gene's germline CDR1 is GTSNPN and CDR2 SVGIG (reference sequence). This CDR3 spans 16 amino acids.

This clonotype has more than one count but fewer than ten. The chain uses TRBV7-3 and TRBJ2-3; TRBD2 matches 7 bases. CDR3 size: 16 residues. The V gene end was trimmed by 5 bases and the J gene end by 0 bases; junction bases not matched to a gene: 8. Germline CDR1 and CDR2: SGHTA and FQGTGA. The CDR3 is CASSPGLTRSTDTQYF. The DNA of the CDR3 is TGTGCCAGCAGCCCGGGACTAACCAGAAGCACAGATACGCAGTATTTT.

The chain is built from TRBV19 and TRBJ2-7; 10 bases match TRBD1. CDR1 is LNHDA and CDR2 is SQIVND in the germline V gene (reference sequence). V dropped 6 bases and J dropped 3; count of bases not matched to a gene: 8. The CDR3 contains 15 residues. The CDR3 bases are TGTGCCAGTAGCGGGACCGGGACAGGGGACTACGAGCAGTACTTC. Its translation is CASSGTGTGDYEQYF.

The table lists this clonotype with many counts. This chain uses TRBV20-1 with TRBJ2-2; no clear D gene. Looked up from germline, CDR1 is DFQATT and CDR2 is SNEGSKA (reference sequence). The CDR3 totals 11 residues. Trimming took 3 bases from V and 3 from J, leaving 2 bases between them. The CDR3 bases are TGCAGTGCTAGTTACACCGGGGAGCTGTTTTTT. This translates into CSASYTGELFF.

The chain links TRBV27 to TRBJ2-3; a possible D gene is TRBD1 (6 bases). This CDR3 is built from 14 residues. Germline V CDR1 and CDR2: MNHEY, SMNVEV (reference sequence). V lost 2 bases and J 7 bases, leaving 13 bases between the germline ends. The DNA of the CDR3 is TGTGCCAGCAGTTTACAACAGGGAAGAAATACGCAGTATTTT. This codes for CASSLQQGRNTQYF.

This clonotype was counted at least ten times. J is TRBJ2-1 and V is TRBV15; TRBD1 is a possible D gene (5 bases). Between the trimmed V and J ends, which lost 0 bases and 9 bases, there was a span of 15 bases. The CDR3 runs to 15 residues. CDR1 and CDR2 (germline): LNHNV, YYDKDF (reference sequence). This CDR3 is CATSRDRMGRLEQFF. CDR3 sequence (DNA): TGTGCCACCAGCAGAGATCGCATGGGGCGCCTTGAGCAGTTCTTC.

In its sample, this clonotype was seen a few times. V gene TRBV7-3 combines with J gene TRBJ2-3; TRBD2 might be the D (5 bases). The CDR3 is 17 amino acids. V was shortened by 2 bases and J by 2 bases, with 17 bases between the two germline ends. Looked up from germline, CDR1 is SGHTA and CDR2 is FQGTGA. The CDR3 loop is CASSLGGAAPLTDTQYF. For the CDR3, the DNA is TGTGCCAGCAGCTTAGGAGGAGCGGCCCCCCTCACAGATACGCAGTATTTT.